These 10 T cell receptor beta chains came from one sample sequenced in a study of PD-1 blockade in classical Hodgkin lymphoma. Every patient was affected by relapse after autologous stem cell transplantation, while exposure to brentuximab vedotin was not uniform. Profiling relied on immunoSEQ multiplex PCR, and the TCRdb table lists in-frame clones only, not all of them. The data contain more than 55,000 clones, more than 75% of them seen just once; the ten biggest clones take up around 5%. The sequencing here drew on peripheral blood mononuclear cells (PBMCs), taken before the second cycle of nivolumab. The origin of the receptors is a human donor with classical Hodgkin lymphoma.

A note on this clone: At one boundary the junction diverges from the germline segment, which might be a read error. The chain recombines TRBV2 with TRBJ1-4; D call uncertain. Per germline, CDR1 SNHLY and CDR2 FYNNEI. The CDR3 has 14 residues. The CDR3 is CASSEGDGFEKLFF. In DNA, the CDR3 is TGTGCCAGCAGCGAAGGAGATGGGTTTGAAAAACTGTTTTTT.

The chain joins TRBV21-1 to TRBJ1-1; the table gives TRBD1 as D, unverified against the DNA. TRBV21-1 is tagged as a pseudogene. This CDR3 region has 13 residues. The CDR3 spells CASSKERTDEAFF. The CDR3 coding sequence is TGTGCCAGCAGCAAAGAAAGGACAGATGAAGCTTTCTTT.

V and J are TRBV5-1 and TRBJ2-7, with 9 positions matching TRBD1. Per germline, CDR1 SGHRS and CDR2 YFSETQ. The CDR3 length is 16 residues. Germline trimming cut 2 bases from V and 6 bases from J; bases unmatched to any gene: 12. The CDR3 nucleotides read TGCGCCAGCAGCTTATCACCGCCGGGACAGGGCTTCGAGCAGTACTTC. Its translation is CASSLSPPGQGFEQYF.

The rearrangement links TRBV5-1 to TRBJ2-2, with 9 bases matching TRBD1. This CDR3 spans 14 amino acids. The trim removed 4 bases at V and 6 bases at J, leaving 4 bases unmatched. CDR1 SGHRS and CDR2 YFSETQ come from the germline V gene. CDR3 sequence (DNA): TGCGCCAGCAGCAGAGACAGGGGGGCCGGGGAGCTGTTTTTT. Translation gives CASSRDRGAGELFF.

V is TRBV27 and J is TRBJ1-5; D remains ambiguous. The CDR3 consists of 15 residues. The germline V gene encodes CDR1 MNHEY and CDR2 SMNVEV (reference sequence). The V end lost 5 bases, the J end lost 1 base, and 12 bases lay between the germline ends. The DNA of the CDR3 is TGTGCCAGCAGTCCTCGGTTAGGGAGCAATCAGCCCCAGCATTTT. Amino acids: CASSPRLGSNQPQHF.

The chain joins TRBV12-5 to TRBJ2-1, with TRBD2 as a possible D gene (7 bases). This CDR3 comprises 20 residues. V gave up 0 bases and J gave up 5 bases, with 26 bases separating them. The germline CDR1 and CDR2 sequences are LGHNT and FRNRAP. In DNA, the CDR3 is TGTGCTAGTGGTTTGGTACTAAATAGGGAGGGGGTTATTTACCACAATGAGCAGTTCTTC. Protein: CASGLVLNREGVIYHNEQFF.

This chain connects TRBV7-8 to TRBJ1-3, with 8 bases aligning to TRBD1. The CDR3 is made up of 18 amino acids. After removal of 5 bases from V and 0 bases from J, the junction contained 12 bases not matched to a gene. The germline gives CDR1 SGHVS, CDR2 FQNEAQ. DNA of the CDR3: TGTGCCAGCAGCATTAGTTGGCGGGACAGGACCTCTGGAAACACCATATATTTT. Translating gives CASSISWRDRTSGNTIYF.

The chain employs TRBV30 and TRBJ1-3; tentative D call: TRBD1 (6 bases). CDR3 length equals 14 residues. Trimming took off 4 bases at V and 11 bases at J, with 21 bases between the two ends. Germline V lookup: CDR1 GTSNPN, CDR2 SVGIG (reference sequence). The DNA for the CDR3 is TGTGCCTGGAAAGGGGGGTTGGCATCCAAGGCCATATATTTT. Protein sequence: CAWKGGLASKAIYF.

V and J are TRBV5-1 and TRBJ2-5; possibly TRBD1 for D (5 bases). The CDR3 length is 16 residues. V lost 0 bases and J 7 bases, leaving 19 bases between the germline ends. The germline CDR1 and CDR2 sequences are SGHRS and YFSETQ. The CDR3 region is CASSLEGLRSGTTQYF. CDR3 bases: TGCGCCAGCAGCTTGGAGGGGTTAAGGTCAGGTACGACCCAGTACTTC.

In regard to this clone: The germline gene is not matched at one end of the junction; a read error may be the cause. V and J are TRBV5-8 and TRBJ1-1, with D uncertain. CDR3 length equals 12 residues. In germline, CDR1 is SGHTS, CDR2 YDEGEE. The CDR3 nucleotides read TGTGCCAGCAGCTGGCCACGTACTGCAGCTTTCTTT. Translating gives CASSWPRTAAFF.